Listed below are T cell receptor beta chains from one sample, sequenced in a study of human T cells and chemical hapten exposure. MiXCR, applied by TCRdb to the RACE reads, yields one record per CDR3 protein. The sample has 190,000 or so distinct CDR3 sequences, under 25% seen once. The sample was whole blood, taken in connection with sensitization to the hapten diphenylcyclopropenone (DPC). These receptors came from a middle-aged woman with alopecia areata. Some clones in this sample may be carry-over from other donors' samples. The CDR3 runs from the conserved cysteine through the conserved F or W. The order of the fields is V gene, D gene, CDR3 protein. A D gene is named only where the DNA matches it firmly.

V gene: TRBV7-2
D gene: NA
CDR3 protein: CASSPQLGVGADTQYF

V gene: TRBV28
D gene: NA
CDR3 protein: CASSLSGAQDTQYF

V gene: TRBV27
D gene: TRBD1
CDR3 protein: CASSGDREVRETQYF

V gene: TRBV10-3
D gene: NA
CDR3 protein: CAISASGSNQPQHF

V gene: TRBV5-8
D gene: NA
CDR3 protein: CASRKQGGQPQHF

V gene: TRBV10-3
D gene: NA
CDR3 protein: CAIRPSAVYEQYF

V gene: TRBV5-1
D gene: TRBD1
CDR3 protein: CASSLDRGTDTQYF

V gene: TRBV7-3
D gene: NA
CDR3 protein: CASSSGDNYGYTF

V gene: TRBV28
D gene: TRBD2
CDR3 protein: CASSGHSGSSYNEQFF

V gene: TRBV6-2/TRBV6-3
D gene: NA
CDR3 protein: CASSGQPNSPLHF

V gene: TRBV29-1
D gene: NA
CDR3 protein: CSVWGRRNTEAFF

V gene: TRBV7-9
D gene: TRBD2
CDR3 protein: CASGKVAGGRADTQYF

V gene: TRBV25-1
D gene: NA
CDR3 protein: CASSGTQGDYGYTF

V gene: TRBV27
D gene: NA
CDR3 protein: CASSATGLSSYEQYF

V gene: TRBV20-1
D gene: NA
CDR3 protein: CSAFGSGLQETQYF

V gene: TRBV6-5
D gene: NA
CDR3 protein: CASRAGEGMGNTIYF

V gene: TRBV3-1
D gene: NA
CDR3 protein: CASSSPGHPEKLFF

V gene: TRBV5-6
D gene: NA
CDR3 protein: CASSLARQPANTGELFF

V gene: TRBV5-6
D gene: NA
CDR3 protein: CASSLGTDVAEQYF

V gene: TRBV10-3
D gene: NA
CDR3 protein: CAISASLRETQYF

V gene: TRBV7-2
D gene: NA
CDR3 protein: CASSAMESNQPQHF

V gene: TRBV6-6
D gene: NA
CDR3 protein: CASTTPRFGSSYNEQFF

V gene: TRBV6-2/TRBV6-3
D gene: NA
CDR3 protein: CASRGSARSYEQYF

V gene: TRBV24-1
D gene: TRBD2
CDR3 protein: CATGTSGSHEQFF

V gene: TRBV29-1
D gene: TRBD2
CDR3 protein: CSVESGGGNEQYF

V gene: TRBV4-1
D gene: TRBD1
CDR3 protein: CASSLGQEPNYGYTF

V gene: TRBV6-5
D gene: NA
CDR3 protein: CASSYRGHYNEQFF

V gene: TRBV6-5
D gene: TRBD2
CDR3 protein: CASSQTSGYEQYF

V gene: TRBV10-3
D gene: NA
CDR3 protein: CAISARGDETQYF

V gene: TRBV20-1
D gene: TRBD1
CDR3 protein: CSAIWDRGFNEQFF

V gene: TRBV19
D gene: NA
CDR3 protein: CASSIQPGPNNGELFF

V gene: TRBV6-5
D gene: NA
CDR3 protein: CASSTQGEQYF

V gene: TRBV27
D gene: NA
CDR3 protein: CASSIQYSVAKNIQYF

V gene: TRBV5-5
D gene: TRBD1
CDR3 protein: CASSRDRGLANYNEQFF

V gene: TRBV6-5
D gene: NA
CDR3 protein: CASSYVRQETQYF